This T cell receptor beta chain is drawn from a study of Ad26.COV2.S vaccination and SARS-CoV-2 variants. Germline CDR1 MNHNS, CDR2 SASEGT. V shed 3 bases, J shed 0 bases, and the junction held 11 bases outside the gene matches. CDR3 length equals 18 residues. Data came from immunoSEQ multiplex PCR; TCRdb stores just in-frame clones and leaves some out. The sample has about 180,000 clones, around nine tenths seen once. Worth noting for this clone: The antigen remains undetermined.

Study-wide results and limits: Vaccine recipients and placebo recipients showed similar non-spike TCR breadth. TCR breadth and depth estimates may have understated total T cell responses. Recipients given vaccine exceeded placebo recipients in spike-specific TCR breadth. Responses of spike-specific T cells (both CD8+ and CD4+) reportedly showed substantial breadth after vaccination.

Sample: peripheral blood, taken after recovery from COVID-19. The TCR sequence derives from a human donor who had recovered from COVID-19. The chain uses TRBV6-1 and TRBJ1-5; the match to TRBD1 covers 7 bases. CDR3 amino acids: CASSDNWDSYDSNQPQHF. The CDR3 DNA is TGTGCCAGCAGTGATAATTGGGACAGCTACGATAGCAATCAGCCCCAGCATTTT.